The 24 T cell receptor beta chains reported below all come from one sample, sequenced in a study of T cells in localized non-small cell lung cancer. Generated by immunoSEQ multiplex PCR, the TCRdb table keeps only in-frame clones and is missing some. The sample lists 65,000 to 95,000 clones, around 82% occurring once. Sequencing was performed on PBMCs, taken before any cancer treatment. The receptors were sampled from a man aged 40 to 75 with stage II squamous cell lung carcinoma.

The chain uses TRBV4-3 and TRBJ1-4, with D possibly being TRBD1 (6 bases). The ends were cut back, 4 bases at V and 4 bases at J, with 13 bases in the middle. The CDR3 contains 15 residues. Germline loops: CDR1 LGHNA, CDR2 YSLEER. The CDR3 nucleotides are TGCGCCAGCAGCCGAGACGGGGGCTATAATGAAAAACTGTTTTTT. This encodes CASSRDGGYNEKLFF.

By its share, this clone is medium-sized. The CDR3 sequence: CASGGGDAGPYEQYF. The CDR3 bases are TGTGCCAGCGGCGGGGGGGACGCCGGCCCCTACGAGCAGTACTTC. The rearrangement links TRBV5-6 to TRBJ2-7; 9 bases map to TRBD2. The J segment lost 2 bases and the V segment lost 7 bases, leaving 10 bases of the junction unmatched. Germline V gene data show CDR1 as SGHDT and CDR2 as YYEEEE. The CDR3 is 15 residues long.

The chain couples TRBV7-9 to TRBJ1-4; D possibly corresponds to TRBD1 (5 bases). The CDR3 length is 15 residues. V lost 6 bases and J lost 7, with 18 bases in between. The germline gives CDR1 SEHNR, CDR2 FQNEAQ (reference sequence). CDR3 DNA sequence: TGTGCCAGCAGGGTGCTGGGGGACGGTAGTGAAAAACTGTTTTTT. It codes for CASRVLGDGSEKLFF.

CDR3 in DNA: TGTGCCAGCAGCTCCCCCCCGCGGGGGGTTCGTCAAGAGACCCAGTACTTC. This encodes CASSSPPRGVRQETQYF. The chain has TRBV7-6 and TRBJ2-5, with 8 bases fitting TRBD2. After removal of 4 bases from V and 2 bases from J, the junction contained 12 bases not matched to a gene. The V gene's germline CDR1 is SGHVS and CDR2 FNYEAQ. This CDR3 contains 17 residues.

The V and J genes are TRBV27 and TRBJ1-1, with no clear D. Germline CDR1 is MNHEY and CDR2 is SMNVEV (reference sequence). Trimming removed 2 bases at V and 0 bases at J, with 7 bases between. The length of the CDR3 is 14 residues. The CDR3 loop is CASSLAALNTEAFF. CDR3 bases: TGTGCCAGCAGTTTAGCGGCACTGAACACTGAAGCTTTCTTT.

This chain joins TRBV19 and TRBJ1-2, with no clear D. The V gene lost 5 bases and the J gene lost 8 bases, with 15 bases spanning the gap. Germline-derived CDR1 and CDR2 are LNHDA and SQIVND (reference sequence). CDR3 length equals 13 residues. CDR3 protein: CASSLTDRGGYTF. The CDR3 nucleotides read TGTGCCAGTAGTCTAACGGATCGTGGGGGCTACACCTTC.

This chain uses TRBV7-9 with TRBJ2-2; no clear D gene. There are 15 residues in the CDR3. V lost 3 bases to trimming and J lost 3 bases, with 11 bases between them. Germline lookup yields CDR1 SEHNR and CDR2 FQNEAQ (reference sequence). CDR3 DNA: TGTGCCAGCAGCTTGGATATGGCAGACACCGGGGAGCTGTTTTTT. This sequence encodes CASSLDMADTGELFF.

The chain couples TRBV6-5 to TRBJ1-2; a weak D match, TRBD1 (6 bases). Germline CDR1 reads MNHEY; CDR2 reads SVGAGI. Trimming cost V 8 bases and J 8 bases, with 12 bases left between them. This CDR3 spans 11 amino acids. CDR3 amino acids: CASQTGTGYTF. The CDR3 DNA is TGTGCCAGCCAAACAGGGACCGGCTACACCTTC.

This chain joins TRBV5-1 and TRBJ2-7, with D unclear. The CDR3 consists of 14 residues. Germline assignment: CDR1 SGHRS and CDR2 YFSETQ. Deletions cut 4 bases from V and 1 base from J, with 12 bases between. The CDR3 loop is CASSISIGSYEQYF. The CDR3 DNA follows: TGCGCCAGCAGCATTAGCATTGGGTCCTACGAGCAGTACTTC.

This chain joins TRBV6-5 and TRBJ1-4; TRBD1 might be the D (6 bases). The CDR3 has 14 amino acids. The ends were cut back, 5 bases at V and 5 bases at J, with 12 bases in the middle. Per the germline V gene, CDR1 is MNHEY and CDR2 is SVGAGI. The CDR3 region has the DNA TGTGCCAGCAGTAAAACAGGGTGGAATGAAAAACTGTTTTTT. Its translation: CASSKTGWNEKLFF.

This clone was observed a handful of times. The chain carries TRBV2 and TRBJ2-3; D unresolved. V was clipped by 6 bases and J by 8 bases, with 12 bases between them. This CDR3 has 12 residues. The germline gives CDR1 SNHLY, CDR2 FYNNEI. DNA of the CDR3: TGTGCCAGCAGGTCCTCTGGTGGTACGCAGTATTTT. Its protein is CASRSSGGTQYF.

The chain links TRBV6-5 to TRBJ2-7; 11 positions match TRBD1. J gave up 7 bases and V 7 bases, and 12 bases lay outside the gene matches. The germline V gene has CDR1 MNHEY and CDR2 SVGAGI. CDR3 size: 15 residues. The CDR3, as DNA: TGTGCCAGCACCCCGTCGAGGGGGACAGGGGGTGAGCAGTACTTC. This codes for CASTPSRGTGGEQYF.

V and J are TRBV9 and TRBJ2-3; 11 nucleotides agree with TRBD2. J was trimmed by 7 bases and V by 4 bases; bases with no gene match: 14. CDR1 is SGDLS and CDR2 is YYNGEE in the germline V gene. The CDR3 loop spans 17 amino acids. CDR3 sequence: CASSPMTSGALSNTQYF. CDR3 bases: TGTGCCAGCAGCCCAATGACTAGCGGGGCCCTGAGTAATACGCAGTATTTT.

The rearrangement joins TRBV20-1 to TRBJ1-2; no reliable D call. In germline, CDR1 is DFQATT, CDR2 SNEGSKA (reference sequence). The V end was cut by 3 bases, the J end by 8 bases, with 4 bases between. There are 9 residues in the CDR3. CDR3 sequence: CSARGGYTF. In DNA, the CDR3 is TGCAGTGCTAGGGGGGGCTACACCTTC.

This chain connects TRBV6-6 to TRBJ2-7, with TRBD1 matching over 7 bases. The germline gives CDR1 MNHNY, CDR2 SVGAGI (reference sequence). Losses at the gene ends were 7 bases for V and 1 base for J; bases not matched to a gene: 13. CDR3 size: 16 residues. CDR3 amino acids: CASNKQGPLSSYEQYF. As DNA, the CDR3 is TGTGCCAGCAACAAACAGGGGCCCCTATCTTCCTACGAGCAGTACTTC.

The V call is TRBV5-1, the J call TRBJ2-2; D is ambiguous. V was shortened by 0 bases and J by 1 base, with 4 bases between the two germline ends. The length of the CDR3 is 14 residues. Germline V gene data show CDR1 as SGHRS and CDR2 as YFSETQ. CDR3: CASSLGGNTGELFF. For the CDR3, the DNA is TGCGCCAGCAGCTTGGGGGGGAACACCGGGGAGCTGTTTTTT.

This chain connects TRBV25-1 to TRBJ1-5, with TRBD1 as a possible D gene (5 bases). Germline V gives CDR1 MGHDK, CDR2 SYGVNS. Trimming left V 3 bases short and J 3 bases short, with 6 bases between. CDR3 length: 13 amino acids. This CDR3 reads CASSEGLNQPQHF. The CDR3 region has the DNA TGTGCCAGCAGTGAGGGGCTCAATCAGCCCCAGCATTTT.

The chain uses TRBV25-1 and TRBJ2-7, with 7 bases fitting TRBD2. With V trimmed by 9 bases and J by 7 bases, 6 bases remained unmatched. The CDR3 contains 11 residues. The germline CDR1 and CDR2 sequences are MGHDK and SYGVNS. Written as DNA, the CDR3 is TGTGCCAGTGGGAGGGTCGGGGAGCAGTACTTC. It encodes CASGRVGEQYF.

The rearrangement links TRBV7-9 to TRBJ1-2; no clear D. V lost 2 bases, J lost 4 bases, and 11 bases lay in between. Germline V gene sequence: CDR1 SEHNR, CDR2 FQNEAQ (reference sequence). This CDR3 has 14 residues. The CDR3 spells CASSLSVAGYGYTF. The CDR3 region has the DNA TGTGCCAGCAGCTTATCGGTGGCTGGCTATGGCTACACCTTC.

V is TRBV6-4 and J is TRBJ2-3; D is unclear. Germline V gene data show CDR1 as MRHNA and CDR2 as SNTAGT. The CDR3 spans 14 residues. Trimming left V 6 bases short and J 0 bases short, with 10 bases between. In DNA form, the CDR3 reads TGTGCCAGCAGAGGACCCCAGAGCACAGATACGCAGTATTTT. Translated: CASRGPQSTDTQYF.

About this clone: The identical CDR3 is also encoded by other nucleotide sequences in the sample. The CDR3 DNA sequence: TGCGCCAGCAGCTTGGGAGGCGGGGGCACAGATACGCAGTATTTT. This sequence encodes CASSLGGGGTDTQYF. The genes are TRBV5-1 and TRBJ2-3; perhaps TRBD2 as D (6 bases). Germline values: CDR1 SGHRS, CDR2 YFSETQ. V gave up 0 bases and J gave up 1 base, with 9 bases separating them. The CDR3 covers 15 residues.

V usage is TRBV5-6 and J usage is TRBJ1-1; unclear D gene. Germline CDR1 SGHDT, CDR2 YYEEEE. This CDR3 is built from 13 residues. Trimming cost V 1 base and J 1 base, with 5 bases left between them. The CDR3, as DNA: TGTGCCAGCAGCTTGTTACCGAACACTGAAGCTTTCTTT. It codes for CASSLLPNTEAFF.

The chain couples TRBV15 to TRBJ1-2; possible D gene TRBD1, 5 bases. Germline values: CDR1 LNHNV, CDR2 YYDKDF (reference sequence). Trimming took off 5 bases at V and 3 bases at J, with 16 bases between the two ends. The CDR3 spans 15 residues. The CDR3 sequence: CATSSDRGRYYGYTF. The DNA for the CDR3 is TGTGCCACCAGCTCCGATCGGGGACGGTACTATGGCTACACCTTC.

The J gene is TRBJ1-2, the V gene TRBV19; maybe TRBD1 (6 bases). CDR3 length: 13 amino acids. Germline values: CDR1 LNHDA, CDR2 SQIVND (reference sequence). The V end lost 0 bases, the J end lost 8 bases, and 10 bases lay between the germline ends. CDR3 DNA sequence: TGTGCCAGTAGTATAGAAACAGGGAAGGGCTACACCTTC. Protein: CASSIETGKGYTF.